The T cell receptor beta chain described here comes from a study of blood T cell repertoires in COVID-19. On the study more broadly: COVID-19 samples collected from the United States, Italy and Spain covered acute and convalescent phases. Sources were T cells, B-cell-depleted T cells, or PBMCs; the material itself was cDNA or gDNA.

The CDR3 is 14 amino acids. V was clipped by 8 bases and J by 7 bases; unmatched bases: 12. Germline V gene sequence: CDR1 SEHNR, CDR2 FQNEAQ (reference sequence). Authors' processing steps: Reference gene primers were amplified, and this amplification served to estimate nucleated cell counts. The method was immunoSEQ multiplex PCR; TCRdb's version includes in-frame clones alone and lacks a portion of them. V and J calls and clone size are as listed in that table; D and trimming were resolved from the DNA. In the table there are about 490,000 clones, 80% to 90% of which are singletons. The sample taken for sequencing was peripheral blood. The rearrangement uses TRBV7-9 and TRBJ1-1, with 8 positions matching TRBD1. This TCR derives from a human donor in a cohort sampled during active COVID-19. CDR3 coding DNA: TGTGCCAGCCTTCCGGGGCAGGGGGCCTATGAAGCTTTCTTT. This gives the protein CASLPGQGAYEAFF.